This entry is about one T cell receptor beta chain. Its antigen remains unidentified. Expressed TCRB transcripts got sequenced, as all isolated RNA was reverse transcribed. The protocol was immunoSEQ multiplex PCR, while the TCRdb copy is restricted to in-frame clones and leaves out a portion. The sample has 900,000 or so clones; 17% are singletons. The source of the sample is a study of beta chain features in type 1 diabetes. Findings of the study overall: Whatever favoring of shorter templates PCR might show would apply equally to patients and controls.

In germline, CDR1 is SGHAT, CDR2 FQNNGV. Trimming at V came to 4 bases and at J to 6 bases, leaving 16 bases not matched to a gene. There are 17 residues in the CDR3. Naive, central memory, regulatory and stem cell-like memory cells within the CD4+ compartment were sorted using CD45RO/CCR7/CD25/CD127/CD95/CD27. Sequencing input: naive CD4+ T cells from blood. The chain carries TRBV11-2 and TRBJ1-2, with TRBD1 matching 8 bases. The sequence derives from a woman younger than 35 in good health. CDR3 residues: CASSSMHRDRWWNGYTF. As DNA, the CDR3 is TGTGCCAGCAGCTCCATGCACCGGGACAGGTGGTGGAATGGCTACACCTTC.